These T cell receptor beta chains were read from a single sample in a study of cytomegalovirus exposure and HLA in healthy donors. Assay: immunoSEQ multiplex PCR; the TCRdb copy retains only in-frame clones and omits some. The sample carries 120,000 or so clones, over 60% recorded once. Sequenced input: PBMCs. The receptors shown here come from a woman aged 55 to 70 in good health and CMV-seropositive. The CDR3 runs from the conserved cysteine through the conserved F or W. A D gene is named only where the DNA matches it firmly. Size values are once, few and many counts, or a class for expanded clones, and some rows have none.

clone size: .; D gene: TRBD1; J gene: TRBJ2-5; V gene: TRBV29-1; CDR3 DNA: TGCAGCGTTCCAGGGACAGGGGGCAGAGAGACCCAGTACTTC; CDR3 protein: CSVPGTGGRETQYF
clone size: .; D gene: .; J gene: TRBJ2-3; V gene: TRBV5-1; CDR3 DNA: TGCGCCAGCAGCTTACCCCAGGGAGGTGATACGCAGTATTTT; CDR3 protein: CASSLPQGGDTQYF
clone size: .; D gene: TRBD2; J gene: TRBJ2-7; V gene: TRBV6-1; CDR3 DNA: TGTGCCAGCAGTGAATTCCTGACTAGCTTATTTGAGCAGTACTTC; CDR3 protein: CASSEFLTSLFEQYF
clone size: .; D gene: .; J gene: TRBJ2-7; V gene: TRBV28; CDR3 DNA: TGTGCCAGCAGTTTAACCGGGTCAAGATCCTACGAGCAGTACTTC; CDR3 protein: CASSLTGSRSYEQYF
clone size: .; D gene: TRBD1; J gene: TRBJ2-7; V gene: TRBV19; CDR3 DNA: TGTGCCAGTAGTACGGGACAGGGCTACGAGCAGTACTTC; CDR3 protein: CASSTGQGYEQYF
clone size: .; D gene: TRBD1; J gene: TRBJ2-7; V gene: TRBV29-1; CDR3 DNA: TGCAGCGTCAGTCCGGACAGGGGTTGGGAGCAGTACTTC; CDR3 protein: CSVSPDRGWEQYF
clone size: .; D gene: .; J gene: TRBJ1-6; V gene: TRBV4-1; CDR3 DNA: TGCGCCAGCATGCCCCCAGGGCACAATTCACCCCTCCACTTT; CDR3 protein: CASMPPGHNSPLHF
clone size: .; D gene: .; J gene: TRBJ1-1; V gene: TRBV7-9; CDR3 DNA: TGTGCCAGCAGCTTAGGTGAGTGGAACACTGAAGCTTTCTTT; CDR3 protein: CASSLGEWNTEAFF
clone size: .; D gene: .; J gene: TRBJ2-5; V gene: TRBV11-3; CDR3 DNA: TGTGCCAGCAGCTTAGGGCAGAAAGAGACCCAGTACTTC; CDR3 protein: CASSLGQKETQYF
clone size: .; D gene: .; J gene: TRBJ1-5; V gene: TRBV28; CDR3 DNA: TGTGCCAGCAGTTTCTACGGGATCAATCAGCCCCAGCATTTT; CDR3 protein: CASSFYGINQPQHF
clone size: .; D gene: TRBD1; J gene: TRBJ1-5; V gene: TRBV25-1; CDR3 DNA: TGTGCCAGAAGGGACAGGGGGCTCAATCAGCCCCAGCATTTT; CDR3 protein: CARRDRGLNQPQHF
clone size: .; D gene: TRBD1; J gene: TRBJ2-1; V gene: TRBV10-3; CDR3 DNA: TGTGCCATCAGTAGCAGGGGGCCGGACAATGAGCAGTTCTTC; CDR3 protein: CAISSRGPDNEQFF
clone size: .; D gene: TRBD2; J gene: TRBJ2-5; V gene: TRBV18; CDR3 DNA: TGTGCCAGCTCACCGCCTCTCGGGTCAGGCGGGAGGGGTGGCCAAGAGACCCAGTACTTC; CDR3 protein: CASSPPLGSGGRGGQETQYF
clone size: .; D gene: .; J gene: TRBJ2-5; V gene: TRBV28; CDR3 DNA: TGTGCCAGCAGTTTAATTGACCCGCGGGGCCAGTACTTC; CDR3 protein: CASSLIDPRGQYF
clone size: once; D gene: .; J gene: TRBJ1-2; V gene: TRBV4-2; CDR3 DNA: TGTGCCAGCAGCCAAGCATCAGCACAGGGCTTACTACCTAACTATGGCTACACCTTC; CDR3 protein: CASSQASAQGLLPNYGYTF
clone size: .; D gene: TRBD1; J gene: TRBJ2-1; V gene: TRBV15; CDR3 DNA: TGTGCCACCAGCAGGGCTGGGGACAGGTGGCGATACAATGAGCAGTTCTTC; CDR3 protein: CATSRAGDRWRYNEQFF
clone size: .; D gene: TRBD1; J gene: TRBJ1-4; V gene: TRBV5-1; CDR3 DNA: TGCGCCAGCAGCTTACAGGGGAGAGACAGGGGTACAACTAATGAAAAACTGTTTTTT; CDR3 protein: CASSLQGRDRGTTNEKLFF
clone size: .; D gene: TRBD2; J gene: TRBJ2-1; V gene: TRBV7-2; CDR3 DNA: TGTGCCAGCAGCCTCGAGGGGCTAGCGGGAGTTTATGAGCAGTTCTTC; CDR3 protein: CASSLEGLAGVYEQFF
clone size: .; D gene: .; J gene: TRBJ2-5; V gene: TRBV28; CDR3 DNA: TGTGCCAGCATGGTAGGCGGGACTCAAGAGACCCAGTACTTC; CDR3 protein: CASMVGGTQETQYF
clone size: once; D gene: .; J gene: TRBJ2-1; V gene: TRBV4-1; CDR3 DNA: TGCGCCAGCAGCCAAGTTGACATGGTCACGTACAATGAGCAGTTCTTC; CDR3 protein: CASSQVDMVTYNEQFF
clone size: few; D gene: .; J gene: TRBJ2-7; V gene: TRBV2; CDR3 DNA: TGTGCCAGCATTCAGGTCTACGAGCAGTACTTC; CDR3 protein: CASIQVYEQYF
clone size: .; D gene: TRBD2; J gene: TRBJ2-2; V gene: TRBV7-2; CDR3 DNA: TGTGCCAGCAGCTTAGACGCGGGAGTCGGGGAGCTGTTTTTT; CDR3 protein: CASSLDAGVGELFF
clone size: .; D gene: TRBD2; J gene: TRBJ2-2; V gene: TRBV9; CDR3 DNA: TGTGCCAGCAGCCCGACCAACGGGAGGGTCACCGGGGAGCTGTTTTTT; CDR3 protein: CASSPTNGRVTGELFF
clone size: .; D gene: .; J gene: TRBJ2-7; V gene: TRBV7-9; CDR3 DNA: TGTGCCAGCAGCTTAGAGCTAGGCTCCTACGAGCAGTACTTC; CDR3 protein: CASSLELGSYEQYF
clone size: .; D gene: .; J gene: TRBJ1-1; V gene: TRBV11-2; CDR3 DNA: TGTGCCAGCAGCTTTACAGAGAACACTGAAGCTTTCTTT; CDR3 protein: CASSFTENTEAFF
clone size: .; D gene: .; J gene: TRBJ2-1; V gene: TRBV9; CDR3 DNA: TGTGCCAGCAGCGTAGCAGGGGCGCCTGAGCAGTTCTTC; CDR3 protein: CASSVAGAPEQFF
clone size: .; D gene: TRBD1; J gene: TRBJ1-2; V gene: TRBV5-4; CDR3 DNA: TGTGCCAGCAGCTTTCCAGGGGGTGGCTACACCTTC; CDR3 protein: CASSFPGGGYTF
clone size: .; D gene: .; J gene: TRBJ2-7; V gene: TRBV6-6; CDR3 DNA: TGTGCCAGCTCTCGGGACTTATACTCCTACGAGCAGTACTTC; CDR3 protein: CASSRDLYSYEQYF
clone size: .; D gene: TRBD1; J gene: TRBJ1-2; V gene: TRBV6-5; CDR3 DNA: TGTGCCAGCAGCCGAGACCGGACAGGGGTAGATGGCTACACCTTC; CDR3 protein: CASSRDRTGVDGYTF
clone size: .; D gene: .; J gene: TRBJ2-3; V gene: TRBV6-5; CDR3 DNA: TGTGCCAGCAGTTACAGGGCTAGCAGCACAGATACGCAGTATTTT; CDR3 protein: CASSYRASSTDTQYF
clone size: .; D gene: .; J gene: TRBJ1-4; V gene: TRBV19; CDR3 DNA: TGTGCCAGTAGTCTCTACCACGCAACTAATGAAAAACTGTTTTTT; CDR3 protein: CASSLYHATNEKLFF
clone size: .; D gene: .; J gene: TRBJ2-5; V gene: TRBV6-1; CDR3 DNA: TGTGCCAGCCAAAACTTGAGAGAGACCCAGTACTTC; CDR3 protein: CASQNLRETQYF
clone size: .; D gene: .; J gene: TRBJ2-7; V gene: TRBV5-4; CDR3 DNA: TGTGCCAGCAGCCCTCCCAGGGGCCTTTCCTACGAGCAGTACTTC; CDR3 protein: CASSPPRGLSYEQYF
clone size: .; D gene: .; J gene: TRBJ1-4; V gene: TRBV28; CDR3 DNA: TGTGCCAGCAGTTTATCCCTTCCGGCGGAACTCGAAAAACTGTTTTTT; CDR3 protein: CASSLSLPAELEKLFF
clone size: .; D gene: TRBD2; J gene: TRBJ2-1; V gene: TRBV5-1; CDR3 DNA: TGCGCCAGCACGGCTAGCGGGTACAATGAGCAGTTCTTC; CDR3 protein: CASTASGYNEQFF
clone size: .; D gene: TRBD1; J gene: TRBJ2-5; V gene: TRBV7-7; CDR3 DNA: TGTGCTAGCAGTTCAGGGGGACAGGGGGTCCAGACCCAGTACTTC; CDR3 protein: CASSSGGQGVQTQYF
clone size: once; D gene: TRBD2; J gene: TRBJ2-1; V gene: TRBV4-2; CDR3 DNA: TGTGCCAGCAGCCAAGTAACTAGCGGGACGACATACAATGAGCAGTTCTTC; CDR3 protein: CASSQVTSGTTYNEQFF
clone size: .; D gene: TRBD1; J gene: TRBJ1-2; V gene: TRBV13; CDR3 DNA: TGTGCCAGCAGCCCGAGACAGGGTCCCTCCACCTTC; CDR3 protein: CASSPRQGPSTF
clone size: .; D gene: TRBD1; J gene: TRBJ2-3; V gene: TRBV6-5; CDR3 DNA: TGTGCCAGCAGTTACCACCGCCAGGGGGCAGATACGCAGTATTTT; CDR3 protein: CASSYHRQGADTQYF
clone size: .; D gene: TRBD2; J gene: TRBJ2-1; V gene: TRBV9; CDR3 DNA: TGTGCCAGCAGTAGGGGGGGGCTAGCGGGAGTTAATGAGCAGTTCTTC; CDR3 protein: CASSRGGLAGVNEQFF
clone size: .; D gene: .; J gene: TRBJ1-2; V gene: TRBV5-1; CDR3 DNA: TGCGCCAGCAGCTTGACCAGACAGCCCAGCTCTTTTGGCTACACCTTC; CDR3 protein: CASSLTRQPSSFGYTF